The 23 T cell receptor beta chains presented below share a single source sample, sequenced in a study of blood T cell repertoires in COVID-19 (dated by TCRdb to about 2020). The library was obtained by the immunoSEQ multiplex PCR assay. In its TCRdb copy, this immuneACCESS table keeps in-frame sequences only and misses some clones. Where compared with another copy, unresolved V genes explain less than half of these, and the others have no known cause. The sample records 70,000 to 90,000 clones, around 86% of which are singletons. Jointly, the top ten make up about 7.8% of the sample. The sample comprised peripheral blood. Source of these receptors: a man aged 45-65 years with active COVID-19.

This clone was seen a single time. The chain employs TRBV7-2 and TRBJ2-2, with 8 positions matching TRBD2. The CDR3 extends over 15 amino acids. J gave up 3 bases and V 1 base, and 1 base lay outside the gene matches. Germline values: CDR1 SGHTA, CDR2 FQGNSA. The CDR3 DNA reads TGTGCCAGCAGCTTAGAGGGACTAGACACCGGGGAGCTGTTTTTT. This codes for CASSLEGLDTGELFF.

The rearrangement uses TRBV7-2 and TRBJ2-7; 7 nucleotides align to TRBD2. The germline CDR1 and CDR2 sequences are SGHTA and FQGNSA. The length of the CDR3 is 15 residues. Unmatched junction bases numbered 6, after V lost 2 bases and J lost 2 bases. The CDR3 protein is CASSLSGRLAYEQYF. CDR3 nucleotides: TGTGCCAGCAGCTTATCCGGGAGGCTGGCCTACGAGCAGTACTTC.

This clone was observed a few times. This rearrangement joins TRBV28 to TRBJ2-5, with 7 bases identical to TRBD2. The V segment lost 6 bases and the J segment 4 bases; nucleotides outside the gene matches: 8. This CDR3 comprises 14 residues. Germline assignment: CDR1 MDHEN and CDR2 SYDVKM. The CDR3 is CASRPGGPSETQYF. The CDR3 nucleotides are TGTGCCAGCAGGCCGGGGGGACCCTCAGAGACCCAGTACTTC.

This clone was observed once. The CDR3 DNA is TGTGCCTGGAAGGGGGGGGGCGATCAGCCCCAGCATTTT. Translating it yields CAWKGGGDQPQHF. The chain couples TRBV30 to TRBJ1-5; maybe TRBD1 (6 bases). CDR1 is GTSNPN and CDR2 is SVGIG in the germline V gene (reference sequence). The CDR3 extends over 13 amino acids. V lost 4 bases and J lost 5, with 12 bases in between.

The rearrangement uses TRBV3-1 (or the pseudogene TRBV3-2) and TRBJ2-3; D is unresolved. In germline, CDR1 is LGHDT, CDR2 YNNKEL (reference sequence). The V end was cut by 8 bases, the J end by 7 bases, with 10 bases between. The CDR3 totals 11 residues. The DNA of the CDR3 is TGTGCCAGCTCCTACCTGAATACGCAGTATTTT. This sequence encodes CASSYLNTQYF.

This rearrangement joins TRBV9 to TRBJ1-3; D not resolved. Trimming pared 0 bases from V and 12 bases from J, leaving 7 bases between. CDR1 and CDR2 (germline): SGDLS, YYNGEE. The CDR3 has 11 residues. The CDR3 nucleotides read TGTGCCAGCAGCGTAGGGCCCGACATATATTTT. It yields the protein CASSVGPDIYF.

This chain uses TRBV28 with TRBJ1-3; possibly TRBD1 for D (6 bases). The V end lost 2 bases, the J end lost 7 bases, and 15 bases lay between the germline ends. CDR1 and CDR2 (germline): MDHEN, SYDVKM. The CDR3 runs 15 residues. The CDR3 sequence is CASSLIGTTGNTIYF. The CDR3 region has the DNA TGTGCCAGCAGTTTAATAGGGACAACCGGCAACACCATATATTTT.

A single count supports this clone. This chain uses TRBV2 with TRBJ2-6; D unresolved. The CDR3 covers 14 residues. V was pared by 7 bases and J by 0 bases, with 7 bases between. Germline V gives CDR1 SNHLY, CDR2 FYNNEI. The CDR3 protein is CASTKSSGANVLTF. The CDR3 DNA is TGTGCCAGCACTAAGAGCTCTGGGGCCAACGTCCTGACTTTC.

The rearrangement joins TRBV28 to TRBJ1-1; TRBD1 agrees at 8 bases. J gave up 5 bases and V 3 bases, and 11 bases lay outside the gene matches. Germline-derived CDR1 and CDR2 are MDHEN and SYDVKM. The CDR3 totals 16 residues. CDR3 sequence (DNA): TGTGCCAGCAGTTTCTCTCAGGGGGCGGGTCGGACTGAAGCTTTCTTT. This sequence encodes CASSFSQGAGRTEAFF.

This sequence joins TRBV30 and TRBJ2-5; 7 nucleotides match TRBD1. The CDR3 consists of 17 residues. J lost 4 bases, V lost 2 bases, and 16 bases had no gene match. Germline values: CDR1 GTSNPN, CDR2 SVGIG (reference sequence). The CDR3 DNA sequence: TGTGCCTGGAGTCACCTGTACATGGGACAGCATCTAGAGACCCAGTACTTC. Protein: CAWSHLYMGQHLETQYF.

The chain carries TRBV19 and TRBJ2-1; 7 bases align to TRBD1. CDR3 length equals 13 residues. The ends lost 1 base at V and 13 bases at J; junction bases unmatched: 7. Per the germline V gene, CDR1 is LNHDA and CDR2 is SQIVND (reference sequence). The CDR3: CASSIAPDRAQFF. The CDR3 coding sequence is TGTGCCAGTAGTATAGCCCCCGACAGGGCTCAGTTCTTC.

The V gene is TRBV2, the J gene TRBJ1-1, with D unclear. The CDR3 has 14 residues. From germline, CDR1 is SNHLY and CDR2 FYNNEI. Deletions cut 4 bases from V and 2 bases from J, with 11 bases between. CDR3 bases: TGTGCCAGCAGTGTTAGGCAGACTAACACTGAAGCTTTCTTT. Amino acid sequence: CASSVRQTNTEAFF.

This clone appeared a single time. This chain uses TRBV7-2 with TRBJ2-2; weak D call: TRBD2 (6 bases). CDR3 length: 14 amino acids. V was clipped by 2 bases and J by 6 bases, with 10 bases between them. Germline V CDR1 and CDR2: SGHTA, FQGNSA. In nucleotides, the CDR3 is TGTGCCAGCAGCTTATTTTGGGGGGCCGGGGAGCTGTTTTTT. It encodes CASSLFWGAGELFF.

In this sample, this clone turned up once. The gene calls are TRBV7-9 and TRBJ1-1; no definite D call. The V gene's germline CDR1 is SEHNR and CDR2 FQNEAQ (reference sequence). This CDR3 spans 13 amino acids. V was shortened by 1 base and J by 10 bases, with 13 bases between the two germline ends. CDR3 nucleotides: TGTGCCAGCAGCTTAGTATTGGAGGGAGCAGCTTTCTTT. Amino acid sequence: CASSLVLEGAAFF. The complete variable domain, with remaining parts taken from reference TRBV7-9 and TRBJ1-1, reads DTGVSQNPRHKITKRGQNVTFRCDPISEHNRLYWYRQTLGQGPEFLTYFQNEAQLEKSRLLSDRFSAERPKGSFSTLEIQRTEQGDSAMYLCASSLVLEGAAFFGQGTRLTVV.

V is TRBV19 and J is TRBJ1-2; 9 nucleotides match TRBD1. V lost 6 bases, J lost 4 bases, and 3 bases stayed unmatched. The CDR3 length is 13 residues. The germline V gene encodes CDR1 LNHDA and CDR2 SQIVND (reference sequence). DNA of the CDR3: TGTGCCAGTAGAACAGGGGGCTCCTATGGCTACACCTTC. Translation gives CASRTGGSYGYTF.

The gene calls are TRBV20-1 and TRBJ2-3; TRBD2 agrees at 9 bases. CDR3 length: 15 residues. J gave up 4 bases and V 3 bases, and 8 bases lay outside the gene matches. The germline CDR1 and CDR2 sequences are DFQATT and SNEGSKA (reference sequence). The CDR3 loop is CSASPSGRRSDTQYF. The CDR3 DNA sequence: TGCAGTGCTAGTCCGAGCGGGAGGCGTTCAGATACGCAGTATTTT.

Only one count was recorded for this clone. The chain joins TRBV4-3 to TRBJ1-1, with 7 bases aligning to TRBD1. The germline V gene has CDR1 LGHNA and CDR2 YSLEER. The CDR3 runs to 15 residues. Trimming took 3 bases from V and 1 from J; bases not matched to a gene: 5. DNA for the CDR3: TGCGCCAGCAGCCACAGACAGGGAGGGAACACTGAAGCTTTCTTT. This translates into CASSHRQGGNTEAFF.

V usage is TRBV2 and J usage is TRBJ2-7, with 7 nucleotides matching TRBD1. Trimming took 3 bases from V and 3 from J; bases not matched to a gene: 5. The CDR3 is made up of 14 amino acids. In germline, CDR1 is SNHLY, CDR2 FYNNEI. The CDR3 loop reads CASSDSAGGYEQYF. The CDR3 nucleotides read TGTGCCAGCAGTGATTCCGCAGGGGGCTACGAGCAGTACTTC.

Details on this clone: An end of the junction differs from the germline gene, which may be a read error. The genes are TRBV4-1 and TRBJ2-2; D might be TRBD1 (5 bases). The CDR3 length is 14 residues. The germline gives CDR1 MGHRA, CDR2 YSYEKL. The CDR3 DNA follows: TGCGCCAGCAGCCAGAGATCGGACACCCGGGAGCTGTTTTTT. Translation: CASSQRSDTRELFF.

This clone came up many times. The gene calls are TRBV27 and TRBJ2-3; perhaps TRBD2 as D (6 bases). The germline gives CDR1 MNHEY, CDR2 SMNVEV (reference sequence). The CDR3 has 15 residues. V lost 4 bases, J lost 2 bases, and 13 bases lay in between. Here the CDR3 DNA reads TGTGCCAGCAGTTGGAGGGACGGAGTCACAGATACGCAGTATTTT. Protein sequence: CASSWRDGVTDTQYF.

The V and J genes are TRBV27 and TRBJ1-1, with a tentative D call TRBD1 (5 bases). V shed 3 bases and J shed 1 base, with 9 bases lying between them. The germline V gene encodes CDR1 MNHEY and CDR2 SMNVEV (reference sequence). This CDR3 has 14 residues. This CDR3 is CASSLWGGNTEAFF. The CDR3 DNA sequence: TGTGCCAGCAGTTTGTGGGGGGGGAACACTGAAGCTTTCTTT.

V usage is TRBV29-1 and J usage is TRBJ2-1, with D tentatively TRBD2 (6 bases). Trimming took 6 bases from V and 2 from J, leaving 17 bases between them. The germline V gene encodes CDR1 SQVTM and CDR2 ANQGSEA. This CDR3 is built from 15 residues. The CDR3 sequence is CSVAGAGDAYNEQFF. The CDR3 nucleotides read TGCAGCGTAGCGGGTGCCGGCGATGCCTACAATGAGCAGTTCTTC.

This clone was recorded at least ten times. This rearrangement joins TRBV7-2 to TRBJ2-1; maybe TRBD2 (6 bases). V lost 7 bases, J lost 3 bases, and 16 bases lay in between. Germline CDR1 SGHTA, CDR2 FQGNSA. The CDR3 extends over 15 amino acids. DNA of the CDR3: TGTGCCAGCACCGTTCAGGGCGGGATCTACAATGAGCAGTTCTTC. Its translation is CASTVQGGIYNEQFF.